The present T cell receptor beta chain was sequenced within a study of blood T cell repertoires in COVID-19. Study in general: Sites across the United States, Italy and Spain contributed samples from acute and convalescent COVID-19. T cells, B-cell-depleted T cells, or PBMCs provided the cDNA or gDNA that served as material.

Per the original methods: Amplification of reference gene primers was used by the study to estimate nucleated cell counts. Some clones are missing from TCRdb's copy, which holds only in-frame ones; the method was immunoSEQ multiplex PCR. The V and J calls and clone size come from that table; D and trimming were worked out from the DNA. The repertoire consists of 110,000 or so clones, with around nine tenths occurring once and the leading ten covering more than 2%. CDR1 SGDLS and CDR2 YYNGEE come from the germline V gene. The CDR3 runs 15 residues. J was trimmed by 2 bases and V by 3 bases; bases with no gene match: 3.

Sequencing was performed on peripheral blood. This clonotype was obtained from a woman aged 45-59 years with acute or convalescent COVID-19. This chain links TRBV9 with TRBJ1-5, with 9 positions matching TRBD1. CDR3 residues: CASSETGGGNQPQHF. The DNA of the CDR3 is TGTGCCAGCAGCGAAACAGGGGGCGGCAATCAGCCCCAGCATTTT.